This TCR beta chain was identified in a study of response to subunit inactivated influenza vaccine. This clonotype was recorded at least ten times. Antigen specificity is unknown. Study observations and caveats: Only a handful of new T cells, the authors suggested, are recruited with each seasonal influenza vaccination.

One entry per CDR3 protein, called by TCRdb with MiXCR from the RT-PCR reads. The table has around 710,000 distinct CDR3 sequences, about 14% seen once; the top ten hold around 6.5%. Sample: PBMCs from blood, taken around two weeks before vaccination. The sequence came from a man over 45 who received an inactivated influenza vaccine.

This chain's CDR3 is CASRRVGGTGELFF. CDR3 DNA: TGTGCCAGCAGGAGGGTTGGCGGCACCGGGGAGCTGTTTTTT. The rearrangement links TRBV28 to TRBJ2-2; maybe TRBD2 (5 bases). Germline V lookup: CDR1 MDHEN, CDR2 SYDVKM. The CDR3 is 14 residues long. Trimming removed 6 bases at V and 4 bases at J, with 12 bases between.